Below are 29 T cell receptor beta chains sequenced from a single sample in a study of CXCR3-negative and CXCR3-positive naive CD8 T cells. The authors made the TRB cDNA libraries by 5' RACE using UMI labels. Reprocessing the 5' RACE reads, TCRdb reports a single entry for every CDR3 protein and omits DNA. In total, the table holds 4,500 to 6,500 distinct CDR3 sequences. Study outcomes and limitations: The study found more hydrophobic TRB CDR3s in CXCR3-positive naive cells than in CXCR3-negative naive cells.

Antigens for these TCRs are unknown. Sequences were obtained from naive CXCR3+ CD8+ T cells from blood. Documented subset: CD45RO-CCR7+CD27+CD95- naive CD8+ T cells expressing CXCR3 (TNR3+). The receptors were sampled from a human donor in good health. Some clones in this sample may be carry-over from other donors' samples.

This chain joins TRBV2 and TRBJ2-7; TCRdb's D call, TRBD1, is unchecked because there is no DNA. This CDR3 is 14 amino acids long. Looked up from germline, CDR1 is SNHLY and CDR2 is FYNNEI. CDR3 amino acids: CASSSGTGEYEQYF.

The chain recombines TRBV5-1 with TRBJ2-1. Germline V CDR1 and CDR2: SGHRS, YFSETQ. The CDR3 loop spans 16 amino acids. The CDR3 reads CASSLRAGSSYNEQFF.

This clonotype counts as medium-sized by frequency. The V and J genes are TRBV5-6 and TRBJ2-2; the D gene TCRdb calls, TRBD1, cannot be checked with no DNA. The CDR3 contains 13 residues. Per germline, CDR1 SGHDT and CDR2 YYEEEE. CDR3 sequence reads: CATGAGNTGELFF.

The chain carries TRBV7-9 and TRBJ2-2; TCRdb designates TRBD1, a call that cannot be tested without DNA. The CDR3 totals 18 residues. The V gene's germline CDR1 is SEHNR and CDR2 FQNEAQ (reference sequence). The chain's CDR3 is CASSPLWGDRGDTGELFF.

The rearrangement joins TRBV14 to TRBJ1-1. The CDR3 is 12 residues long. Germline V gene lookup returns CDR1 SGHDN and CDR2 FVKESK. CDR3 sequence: CASSQVASGAFF.

The CDR3 loop is CSVFSGMYSGANVLTF. This chain links TRBV29-1 with TRBJ2-6; TCRdb outputs TRBD1, but without DNA this stays unchecked. The CDR3 sequence is 16 residues long. CDR1 and CDR2 (germline): SQVTM, ANQGSEA. Full variable domain (remainder filled in from reference TRBV29-1 and TRBJ2-6): SAVISQKPSRDICQRGTSLTIQCQVDSQVTMMFWYRQQPGQSLTLIATANQGSEATYESGFVIDKFPISRPNLTFSTLTVSNMSPEDSSIYLCSVFSGMYSGANVLTFGAGSRLTVL.

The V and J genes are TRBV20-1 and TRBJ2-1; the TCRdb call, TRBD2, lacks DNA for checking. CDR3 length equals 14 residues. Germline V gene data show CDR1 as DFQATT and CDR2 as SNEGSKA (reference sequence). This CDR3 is CSARGAGGRNEQFF.

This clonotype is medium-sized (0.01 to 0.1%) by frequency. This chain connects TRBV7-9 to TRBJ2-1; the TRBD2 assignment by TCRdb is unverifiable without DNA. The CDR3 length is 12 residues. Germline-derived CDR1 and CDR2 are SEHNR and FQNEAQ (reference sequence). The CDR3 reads CASSPGATEQFF.

CDR3 sequence: CARGLPDQPQHF. The gene calls are TRBV21-1 and TRBJ1-5. TRBV21-1 is listed as a pseudogene. The length of the CDR3 is 12 residues.

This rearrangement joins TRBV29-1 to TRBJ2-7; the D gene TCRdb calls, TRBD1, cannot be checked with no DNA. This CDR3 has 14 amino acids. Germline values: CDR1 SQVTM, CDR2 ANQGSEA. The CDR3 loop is CSVAGGDRDYEQYF.

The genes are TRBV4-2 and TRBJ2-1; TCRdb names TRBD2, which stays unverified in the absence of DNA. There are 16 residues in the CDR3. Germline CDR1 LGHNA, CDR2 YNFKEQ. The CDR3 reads CASSQDRLAPSDEQFF.

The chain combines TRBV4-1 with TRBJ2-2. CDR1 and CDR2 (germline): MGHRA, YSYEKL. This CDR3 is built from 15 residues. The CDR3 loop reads CASSPTKTYTGELFF.

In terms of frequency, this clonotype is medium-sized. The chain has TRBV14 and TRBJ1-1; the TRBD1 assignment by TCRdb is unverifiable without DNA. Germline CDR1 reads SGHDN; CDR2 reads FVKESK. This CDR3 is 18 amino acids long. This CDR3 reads CASSQDYVQGIGGPEAFF.

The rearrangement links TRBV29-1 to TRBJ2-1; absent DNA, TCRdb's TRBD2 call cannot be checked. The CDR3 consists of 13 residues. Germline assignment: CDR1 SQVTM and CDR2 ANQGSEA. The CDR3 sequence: CSVELAGYHEQFF.

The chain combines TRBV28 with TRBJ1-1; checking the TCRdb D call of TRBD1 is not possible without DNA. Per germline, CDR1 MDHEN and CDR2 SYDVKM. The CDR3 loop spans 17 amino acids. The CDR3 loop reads CASSLPRGWDQNTEAFF. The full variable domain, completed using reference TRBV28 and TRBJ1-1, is DVKVTQSSRYLVKRTGEKVFLECVQDMDHENMFWYRQDPGLGLRLIYFSYDVKMKEKGDIPEGYSVSREKKERFSLILESASTNQTSMYLCASSLPRGWDQNTEAFFGQGTRLTVV.

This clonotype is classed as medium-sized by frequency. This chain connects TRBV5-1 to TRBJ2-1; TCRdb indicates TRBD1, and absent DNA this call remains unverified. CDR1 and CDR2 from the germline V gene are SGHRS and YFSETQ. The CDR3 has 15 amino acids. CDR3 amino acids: CASSLVGGSYNEQFF.

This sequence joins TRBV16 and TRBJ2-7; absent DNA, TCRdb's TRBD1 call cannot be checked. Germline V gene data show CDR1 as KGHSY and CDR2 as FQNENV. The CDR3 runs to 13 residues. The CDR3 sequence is CASSQKPQYEQYF.

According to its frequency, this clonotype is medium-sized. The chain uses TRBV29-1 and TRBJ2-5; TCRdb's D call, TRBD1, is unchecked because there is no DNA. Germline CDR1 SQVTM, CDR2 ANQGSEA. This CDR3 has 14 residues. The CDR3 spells CSVVPGGYQETQYF.

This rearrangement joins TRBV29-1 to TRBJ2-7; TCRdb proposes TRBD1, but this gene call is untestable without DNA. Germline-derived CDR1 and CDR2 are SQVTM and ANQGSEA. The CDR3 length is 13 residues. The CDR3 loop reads CSALGQTNYEQYF.

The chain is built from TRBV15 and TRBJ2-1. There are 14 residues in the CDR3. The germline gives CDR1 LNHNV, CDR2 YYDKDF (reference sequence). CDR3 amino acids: CATSRDRLGNEQFF. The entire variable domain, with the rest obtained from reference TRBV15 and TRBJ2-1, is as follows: DAMVIQNPRYQVTQFGKPVTLSCSQTLNHNVMYWYQQKSSQAPKLLFHYYDKDFNNEADTPDNFQSRRPNTSFCFLDIRSPGLGDTAMYLCATSRDRLGNEQFFGPGTRLTVL.

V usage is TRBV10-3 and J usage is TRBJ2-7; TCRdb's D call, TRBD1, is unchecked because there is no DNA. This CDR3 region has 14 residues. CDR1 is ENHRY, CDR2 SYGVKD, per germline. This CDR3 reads CASLGTLGIYEQYF.

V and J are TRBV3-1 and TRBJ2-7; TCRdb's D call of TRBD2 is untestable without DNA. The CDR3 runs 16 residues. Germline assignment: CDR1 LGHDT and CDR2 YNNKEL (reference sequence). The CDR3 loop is CASSQDRQAGSYEQYF.

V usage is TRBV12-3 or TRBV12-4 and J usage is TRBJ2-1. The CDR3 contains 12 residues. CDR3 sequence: CASRWGYNEQFF.

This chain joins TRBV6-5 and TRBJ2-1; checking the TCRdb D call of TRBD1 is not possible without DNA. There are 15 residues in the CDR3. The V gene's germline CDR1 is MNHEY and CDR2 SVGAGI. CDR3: CASSYQGAVHNEQFF.

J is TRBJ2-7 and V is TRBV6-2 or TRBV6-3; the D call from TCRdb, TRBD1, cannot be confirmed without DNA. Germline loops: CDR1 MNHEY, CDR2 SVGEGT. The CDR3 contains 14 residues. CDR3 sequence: CASSSGTGPYEQYF.

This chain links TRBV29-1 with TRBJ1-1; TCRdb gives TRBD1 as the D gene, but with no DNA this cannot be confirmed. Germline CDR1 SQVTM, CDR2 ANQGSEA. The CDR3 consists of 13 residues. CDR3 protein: CSAPAAANTEAFF.

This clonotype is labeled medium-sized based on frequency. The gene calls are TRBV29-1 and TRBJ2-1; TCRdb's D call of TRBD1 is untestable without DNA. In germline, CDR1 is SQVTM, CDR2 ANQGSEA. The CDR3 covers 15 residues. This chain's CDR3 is CSVEDSGQGATEQFF.

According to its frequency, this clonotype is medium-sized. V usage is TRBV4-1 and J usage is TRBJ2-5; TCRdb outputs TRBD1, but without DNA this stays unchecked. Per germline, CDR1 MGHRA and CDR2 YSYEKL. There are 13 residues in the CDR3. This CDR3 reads CASSTGVQETQYF.

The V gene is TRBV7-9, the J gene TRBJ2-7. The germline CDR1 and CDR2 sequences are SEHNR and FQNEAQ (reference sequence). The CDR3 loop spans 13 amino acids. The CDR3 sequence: CASSGSGSYEQYF.